What follows are 3 T cell receptor beta chains derived from one specimen sequenced in a study of identical twins. TCRdb redid the calling of the 5' RACE reads with MiXCR, one entry per CDR3 protein. The sample lists 350,000 to 400,000 distinct CDR3 sequences, approximately 8.7% occurring once. Sample: naive T cells sorted from blood. Receptor source: a woman aged 50 to 60 in good health.

V is TRBV24-1 and J is TRBJ2-1; D is possibly TRBD2 (6 bases). The germline V and J ends were trimmed by 9 bases and 4 bases, with 15 bases remaining between them. The CDR3 spans 14 residues. Germline loops: CDR1 KGHDR, CDR2 SFDVKD. The CDR3 nucleotides are TGTGCCACCGCCTCGGGGGATCTATACAATGAGCAGTTCTTC. It specifies CATASGDLYNEQFF.

The chain links TRBV7-9 to TRBJ2-1, with 8 nucleotides matching TRBD2. The CDR3 length is 16 residues. V lost 5 bases, J lost 3 bases, and 9 bases stayed unmatched. Germline lookup yields CDR1 SEHNR and CDR2 FQNEAQ (reference sequence). For the CDR3, the DNA is TGTGCCAGCAGCCCCCCGGGGGGGAACCGCTACAATGAGCAGTTCTTC. Translated, it gives CASSPPGGNRYNEQFF.

The sample holds many counts of this clonotype. CDR3 residues: CASSYGQGLRELFF. The CDR3 nucleotides are TGTGCCAGCAGTTACGGGCAGGGCCTTAGGGAGCTGTTTTTT. The J gene is TRBJ2-2, the V gene TRBV6-5; maybe TRBD1 (5 bases). The CDR3 spans 14 residues. Trimming pared 2 bases from V and 9 bases from J, leaving 13 bases between. Germline V gene data show CDR1 as MNHEY and CDR2 as SVGAGI.